Listed here are 9 T cell receptor beta chains from one sample, sequenced in a study of T cell responses to AZD1222 COVID-19 vaccine (dated by TCRdb to about 2021). The time point label of this sample denotes: about 28 days (+/-7) after the second vaccine dose. This sample's treatment or condition label indicates: meningococcal conjugate vaccine given as trial control. Receptor libraries were prepared by the immunoSEQ multiplex PCR assay. This is the immuneACCESS table as TCRdb keeps it, with only in-frame sequences that have V and J called. A part of the clones is gone; compared with another copy, unresolved V genes explain less than half, and the rest is unexplained. Counted in this sample were around 140,000 clones; about 82% of them appeared once. The leading ten clones occupy around 8% of the sample. The sequencing used peripheral blood, collected 28 days after the second dose of the MenACWY control vaccine. The source of these receptors is an adult who received the MenACWY meningococcal vaccine as a control.

This chain links TRBV3-1 (or the pseudogene TRBV3-2) with TRBJ1-2, with no clear D. CDR3 length equals 13 residues. CDR1 is LGHDT and CDR2 is YNNKEL in the germline V gene (reference sequence). V lost 1 base, J lost 8 bases, and 11 bases lay in between. CDR3 loop: CASSQGREWGYTF. DNA for the CDR3: TGTGCCAGCAGCCAAGGGAGGGAATGGGGCTACACCTTC.

The J gene is TRBJ1-2, the V gene TRBV7-2; possibly TRBD1 for D (6 bases). CDR1 is SGHTA and CDR2 is FQGNSA in the germline V gene. The CDR3 is 14 amino acids. Deletions cut 2 bases from V and 4 bases from J, with 11 bases between. CDR3 region: CASSLMDSSYGYTF. In DNA, the CDR3 is TGTGCCAGCAGCTTAATGGACAGCTCCTATGGCTACACCTTC. Based on the CDR3 plus reference TRBV7-2 and TRBJ1-2, the full variable domain is GAGVSQSPSNKVTEKGKDVELRCDPISGHTALYWYRQSLGQGLEFLIYFQGNSAPDKSGLPSDRFSAERTGGSVSTLTIQRTQQEDSAVYLCASSLMDSSYGYTFGSGTRLTVV.

This clone was counted only a few times. The rearrangement joins TRBV11-3 to TRBJ2-7; D may be TRBD1 or TRBD2 (5 bases each). Trimming pared 7 bases from V and 4 bases from J, leaving 17 bases between. CDR3 length equals 14 residues. Germline-derived CDR1 and CDR2 are SGHNT and YENEEA. The CDR3 DNA reads as TGTGCCAGCACCATCGGAGGACAAAATTACGAGCAGTACTTC. Protein product: CASTIGGQNYEQYF.

CDR3 protein: CASSGYRGQDSPLHF. The CDR3 bases are TGCGCCAGCAGCGGATACAGGGGGCAAGATTCACCCCTCCACTTT. The chain uses TRBV4-1 and TRBJ1-6, with 9 bases that match TRBD1. V shed 5 bases, J shed 8 bases, and the junction held 7 bases outside the gene matches. CDR1 MGHRA and CDR2 YSYEKL come from the germline V gene. The CDR3 totals 15 residues.

V gene TRBV9 combines with J gene TRBJ2-1, with D possibly TRBD1 on 6 matching bases. The CDR3 length is 15 residues. The germline V gene has CDR1 SGDLS and CDR2 YYNGEE. V dropped 0 bases and J dropped 8 bases, with 15 bases sitting between them. CDR3 coding DNA: TGTGCCAGCAGCGTAGGAAACCAGGGGCCCGATGAGCAGTTCTTC. This gives the protein CASSVGNQGPDEQFF.

The rearrangement uses TRBV24-1 and TRBJ2-5, with a tentative D call TRBD1 (7 bases). This CDR3 is 16 amino acids long. V was clipped by 4 bases and J by 1 base, with 15 bases between them. In germline, CDR1 is KGHDR, CDR2 SFDVKD. The CDR3 bases are TGTGCCACCAGTGAAGGGGGCGGGACAGCCCAAGAGACCCAGTACTTC. Translation: CATSEGGGTAQETQYF.

The chain uses TRBV28 and TRBJ1-4; TRBD1 agrees at 9 bases. This CDR3 is built from 13 residues. V was clipped by 5 bases and J by 11 bases; unmatched bases: 6. The germline V gene has CDR1 MDHEN and CDR2 SYDVKM. The chain's CDR3 is CASSPGGTGKLFF. The CDR3 DNA sequence: TGTGCCAGCAGTCCCGGGGGGACAGGGAAACTGTTTTTT. The whole variable domain, remainder taken from reference TRBV28 and TRBJ1-4, is DVKVTQSSRYLVKRTGEKVFLECVQDMDHENMFWYRQDPGLGLRLIYFSYDVKMKEKGDIPEGYSVSREKKERFSLILESASTNQTSMYLCASSPGGTGKLFFGSGTQLSVL.

The rearrangement uses TRBV18 and TRBJ1-5; 9 nucleotides agree with TRBD1. CDR3 size: 16 residues. Germline trimming cut 6 bases from V and 1 base from J; bases unmatched to any gene: 7. Looked up from germline, CDR1 is KGHSH and CDR2 is LQKENI. CDR3 in amino acids: CASSSNRGPSNQPQHF. CDR3 DNA: TGTGCCAGCTCGTCGAACAGGGGGCCGAGCAATCAGCCCCAGCATTTT. The full variable domain, its missing parts supplied by reference TRBV18 and TRBJ1-5, is NAGVMQNPRHLVRRRGQEARLRCSPMKGHSHVYWYRQLPEEGLKFMVYLQKENIIDESGMPKERFSAEFPKEGPSILRIQQVVRGDSAAYFCASSSNRGPSNQPQHFGDGTRLSIL.

The chain couples TRBV7-6 to TRBJ1-5, with 10 bases aligning to TRBD1. V trimming: 4 bases; J trimming: 0 bases; junction bases outside the gene matches: 18. The CDR3 length is 21 residues. Germline-derived CDR1 and CDR2 are SGHVS and FNYEAQ. The CDR3 DNA reads as TGTGCCAGCAGCTACTCCGGGACAGGGGCTCAAGGGGCTTATAGCAATCAGCCCCAGCATTTT. Encoded protein: CASSYSGTGAQGAYSNQPQHF.